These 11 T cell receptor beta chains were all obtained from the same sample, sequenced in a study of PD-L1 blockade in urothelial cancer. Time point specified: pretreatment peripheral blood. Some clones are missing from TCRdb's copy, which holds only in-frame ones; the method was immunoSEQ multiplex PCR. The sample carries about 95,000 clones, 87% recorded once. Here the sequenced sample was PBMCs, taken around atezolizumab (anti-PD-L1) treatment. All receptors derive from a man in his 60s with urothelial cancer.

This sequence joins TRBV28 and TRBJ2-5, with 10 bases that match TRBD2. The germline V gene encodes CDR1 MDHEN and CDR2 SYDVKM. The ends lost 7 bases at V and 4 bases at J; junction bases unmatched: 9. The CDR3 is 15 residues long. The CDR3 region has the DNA TGTGCCAGCACCGAGGGACTAGCGATAACAGAGACCCAGTACTTC. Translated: CASTEGLAITETQYF.

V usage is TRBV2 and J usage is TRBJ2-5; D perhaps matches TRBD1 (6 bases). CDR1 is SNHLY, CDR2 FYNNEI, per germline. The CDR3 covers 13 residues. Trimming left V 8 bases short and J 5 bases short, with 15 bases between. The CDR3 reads CASRDTARETQYF. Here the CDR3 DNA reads TGTGCCAGCCGGGACACCGCCCGTGAGACCCAGTACTTC.

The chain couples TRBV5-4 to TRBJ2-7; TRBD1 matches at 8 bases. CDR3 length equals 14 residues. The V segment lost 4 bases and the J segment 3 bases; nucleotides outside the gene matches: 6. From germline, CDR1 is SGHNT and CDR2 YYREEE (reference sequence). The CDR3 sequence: CASSNDRGLYEQYF. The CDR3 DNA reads TGTGCCAGCAGCAACGACAGGGGCCTCTACGAGCAGTACTTC.

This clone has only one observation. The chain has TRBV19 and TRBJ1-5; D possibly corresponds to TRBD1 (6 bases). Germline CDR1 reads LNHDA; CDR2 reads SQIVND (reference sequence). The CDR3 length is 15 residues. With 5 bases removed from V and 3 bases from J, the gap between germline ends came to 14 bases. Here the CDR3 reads CASSRSGEYNQPQHF. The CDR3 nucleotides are TGTGCCAGTAGTCGCTCAGGGGAGTACAATCAGCCCCAGCATTTT.

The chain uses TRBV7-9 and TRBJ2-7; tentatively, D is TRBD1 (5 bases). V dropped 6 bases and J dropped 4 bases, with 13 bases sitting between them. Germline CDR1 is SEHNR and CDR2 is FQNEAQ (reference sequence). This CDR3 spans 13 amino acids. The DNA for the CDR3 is TGTGCCAGCAGACTCGGTGGGGCGTACGAGCAGTACTTC. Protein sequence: CASRLGGAYEQYF.

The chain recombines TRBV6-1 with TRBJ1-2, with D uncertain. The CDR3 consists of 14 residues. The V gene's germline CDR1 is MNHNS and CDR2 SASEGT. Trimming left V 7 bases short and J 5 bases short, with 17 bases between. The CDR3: CASKERAGGYGYTF. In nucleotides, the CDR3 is TGTGCCAGCAAAGAGCGGGCGGGCGGGTATGGCTACACCTTC.

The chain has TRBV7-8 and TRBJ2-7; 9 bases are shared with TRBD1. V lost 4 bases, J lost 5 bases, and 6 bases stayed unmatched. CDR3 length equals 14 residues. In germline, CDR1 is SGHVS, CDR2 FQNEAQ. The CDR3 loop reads CASSWDRVRNEQYF. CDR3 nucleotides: TGTGCCAGCAGCTGGGACAGGGTACGGAACGAGCAGTACTTC.

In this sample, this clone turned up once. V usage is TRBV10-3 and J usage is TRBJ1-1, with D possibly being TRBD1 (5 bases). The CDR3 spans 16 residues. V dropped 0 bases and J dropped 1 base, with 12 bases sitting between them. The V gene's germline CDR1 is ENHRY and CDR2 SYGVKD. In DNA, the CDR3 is TGTGCCATCAGTGAGTCTGTTGGGGGGGGGAACACTGAAGCTTTCTTT. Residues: CAISESVGGGNTEAFF.

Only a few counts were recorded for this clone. CDR3 amino acids: CASSLGLDRGGGANVLTF. Written as DNA, the CDR3 is TGCGCCAGCAGCTTGGGGCTGGACAGGGGTGGTGGGGCCAACGTCCTGACTTTC. The J gene is TRBJ2-6, the V gene TRBV5-1; 9 bases agree with TRBD1. The CDR3 contains 18 residues. Germline V gene lookup returns CDR1 SGHRS and CDR2 YFSETQ. The V gene end was trimmed by 0 bases and the J gene end by 3 bases; junction bases not matched to a gene: 7.

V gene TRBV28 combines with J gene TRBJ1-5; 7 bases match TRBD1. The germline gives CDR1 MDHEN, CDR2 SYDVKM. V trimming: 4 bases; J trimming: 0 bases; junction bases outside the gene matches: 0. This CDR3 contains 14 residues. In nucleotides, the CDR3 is TGTGCCAGCAGTTGGGACAGTAGCAATCAGCCCCAGCATTTT. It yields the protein CASSWDSSNQPQHF.

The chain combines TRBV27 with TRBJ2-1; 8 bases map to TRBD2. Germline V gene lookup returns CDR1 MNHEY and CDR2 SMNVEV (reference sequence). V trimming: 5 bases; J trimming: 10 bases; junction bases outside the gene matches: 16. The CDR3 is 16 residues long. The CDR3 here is CASSGGNSGAAGEQFF. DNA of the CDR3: TGTGCCAGCAGTGGGGGTAATAGCGGGGCCGCGGGGGAGCAGTTCTTC.